This passage covers 22 T cell receptor beta chains from one sample sequenced in a study of blood T cell repertoires in COVID-19. Clones were sequenced by immunoSEQ multiplex PCR, and TCRdb holds only the in-frame ones, with some missing. The data show 200,000 to 300,000 clones, with 84% seen just once and 4% to 4.5% held by the top ten. Sequencing used peripheral blood. These receptor sequences come from a man in his sixties with acute or convalescent COVID-19.

The chain is built from TRBV25-1 and TRBJ1-6; 10 nucleotides align to TRBD1. This CDR3 contains 15 residues. Trimming cost V 8 bases and J 7 bases; bases outside gene matches: 8. Per germline, CDR1 MGHDK and CDR2 SYGVNS. The CDR3 region is CASQRQGAKNSPLHF. CDR3 in DNA: TGTGCCAGCCAACGACAGGGGGCGAAAAATTCACCCCTCCACTTT. Looking up the rest from reference TRBV25-1 and TRBJ1-6 gives the full variable domain: EADIYQTPRYLVIGTGKKITLECSQTMGHDKMYWYQQDPGMELHLIHYSYGVNSTEKGDLSSESTVSRIRTEHFPLTLESARPSHTSQYLCASQRQGAKNSPLHFGNGTRLTVT.

This clone was detected once. This sequence joins TRBV18 and TRBJ2-5; 7 bases line up with TRBD1. The germline gives CDR1 KGHSH, CDR2 LQKENI. The trim removed 3 bases at V and 4 bases at J, leaving 8 bases unmatched. This CDR3 spans 15 amino acids. CDR3 nucleotides: TGTGCCAGCTCACCGGCCGGGACAGTATTAGAGACCCAGTACTTC. Translation: CASSPAGTVLETQYF.

The chain is built from TRBV7-6 and TRBJ2-7; 14 bases match TRBD2. V lost 5 bases to trimming and J lost 7 bases; unmatched junction nucleotides: 7. Germline CDR1 and CDR2: SGHVS and FNYEAQ. CDR3 length: 15 amino acids. The CDR3 reads CASSQGLAGVREQYF. The DNA for the CDR3 is TGTGCCAGCAGCCAGGGACTAGCGGGAGTGAGGGAGCAGTACTTC.

This clone appeared once. The rearrangement links TRBV10-1 to TRBJ1-2; 7 bases are a match to TRBD1. The CDR3 consists of 14 residues. V lost 6 bases to trimming and J lost 4 bases; unmatched junction nucleotides: 8. Per the germline V gene, CDR1 is WNHNN and CDR2 is SYGVQD (reference sequence). CDR3 in DNA: TGCGCCAGCAGCCCACAGGGGCTTAGCTATGGCTACACCTTC. It translates to CASSPQGLSYGYTF.

In this sample, this clone turned up once. The V gene is TRBV28, the J gene TRBJ2-4; 7 positions match TRBD1. Trimming removed 2 bases from V and 1 base from J; junction bases left unmatched: 2. CDR1 and CDR2 (germline): MDHEN, SYDVKM. The CDR3 loop spans 15 amino acids. The CDR3 sequence is CASSLRGQAKNIQYF. The DNA for the CDR3 is TGTGCCAGCAGTTTACGGGGACAGGCCAAAAACATTCAGTACTTC.

Only one count was recorded for this clone. The chain joins TRBV27 to TRBJ2-6; TRBD2 aligns across 16 bases. V was pared by 6 bases and J by 0 bases, with 14 bases of the junction left unmatched. The CDR3 sequence is 22 residues long. Germline CDR1 and CDR2: MNHEY and SMNVEV (reference sequence). For the CDR3, the DNA is TGTGCCAGCAGAAGAGGGGGGACTAGCGGGAGGGCCCTAGGCTCTGGGGCCAACGTCCTGACTTTC. Translation gives CASRRGGTSGRALGSGANVLTF.

The chain is built from TRBV4-1 and TRBJ2-7; tentative D call: TRBD2 (5 bases). This CDR3 comprises 16 residues. The germline V and J ends were trimmed by 0 bases and 6 bases, with 18 bases remaining between them. The germline V gene has CDR1 MGHRA and CDR2 YSYEKL. CDR3 protein: CASSQDSPPRGREQYF. The CDR3 bases are TGCGCCAGCAGCCAAGATTCGCCCCCCCGAGGGCGCGAGCAGTACTTC.

The chain links TRBV6-4 to TRBJ1-1; no clear D. V lost 4 bases, J lost 11 bases, and 11 bases lay in between. Germline lookup yields CDR1 MRHNA and CDR2 SNTAGT. There are 11 residues in the CDR3. This CDR3 is CASSGDYGAFF. The CDR3, as DNA: TGTGCCAGCAGTGGCGATTACGGTGCTTTCTTT.

The chain recombines TRBV29-1 with TRBJ2-7; D is possibly TRBD1 (5 bases). Germline CDR1 reads SQVTM; CDR2 reads ANQGSEA. The CDR3 is 12 residues long. V was clipped by 6 bases and J by 0 bases, with 9 bases between them. The DNA for the CDR3 is TGCAGCGTCAGACAGAGCTCCTACGAGCAGTACTTC. Translating gives CSVRQSSYEQYF.

The gene calls are TRBV7-9 and TRBJ1-4; D is undetermined. Trimming pared 3 bases from V and 8 bases from J, leaving 10 bases between. CDR1 SEHNR and CDR2 FQNEAQ come from the germline V gene (reference sequence). The CDR3 is 13 amino acids. The CDR3 DNA is TGTGCCAGCAGCTTTCCCCTGGCCGAAAAACTGTTTTTT. This codes for CASSFPLAEKLFF. Filled out from reference TRBV7-9 and TRBJ1-4, the complete variable domain reads DTGVSQNPRHKITKRGQNVTFRCDPISEHNRLYWYRQTLGQGPEFLTYFQNEAQLEKSRLLSDRFSAERPKGSFSTLEIQRTEQGDSAMYLCASSFPLAEKLFFGSGTQLSVL.

The rearrangement links TRBV15 to TRBJ1-5, with TRBD1 matching 8 bases. This CDR3 is 17 amino acids long. J lost 2 bases, V lost 5 bases, and 11 bases had no gene match. Germline V gene lookup returns CDR1 LNHNV and CDR2 YYDKDF (reference sequence). The CDR3 DNA reads TGTGCCACCAGCGCTCAACTTGCAGGGGGCCGCAATCAGCCCCAGCATTTT. It is translated as CATSAQLAGGRNQPQHF.

This rearrangement joins TRBV7-9 to TRBJ1-3; possibly TRBD1 for D (6 bases). This CDR3 has 15 residues. Trimming shortened V by 4 bases and J by 0 bases, and 10 bases separated the two germline ends. Germline values: CDR1 SEHNR, CDR2 FQNEAQ (reference sequence). The CDR3 DNA follows: TGTGCCAGCAGCTCAGGGGAGATCTCTGGAAACACCATATATTTT. Amino acids: CASSSGEISGNTIYF.

This clone was seen once. This chain uses TRBV4-2 with TRBJ2-1, with D uncertain. Germline CDR1 reads LGHNA; CDR2 reads YNFKEQ. This CDR3 region has 17 residues. V was shortened by 2 bases and J by 0 bases, with 14 bases between the two germline ends. CDR3 sequence reads: CASSQSSRYSSYNEQFF. CDR3 DNA: TGTGCCAGCAGCCAATCCTCCCGGTACAGCTCCTACAATGAGCAGTTCTTC.

This chain uses TRBV6-2 or TRBV6-3 with TRBJ2-1; 8 positions match TRBD2. The CDR3 has 18 amino acids. Germline V gene data show CDR1 as MNHEY and CDR2 as SVGEGT. The J segment lost 0 bases and the V segment lost 6 bases, leaving 13 bases of the junction unmatched. The CDR3 region is CASSPGKLAASSYNEQFF. The CDR3 region has the DNA TGTGCCAGCAGCCCCGGGAAACTAGCGGCAAGCTCCTACAATGAGCAGTTCTTC.

This sequence joins TRBV19 and TRBJ2-3, with a tentative D call TRBD1 (6 bases). CDR1 and CDR2 (germline): LNHDA, SQIVND (reference sequence). The CDR3 totals 18 residues. Between the trimmed V and J ends, which lost 4 bases and 0 bases, there was a span of 20 bases. CDR3 DNA sequence: TGTGCCAGTAGTAAAAGTTCAGCGCGGACAGCTAGCACAGATACGCAGTATTTT. Translated, it gives CASSKSSARTASTDTQYF. Full variable domain (remainder filled in from reference TRBV19 and TRBJ2-3): DGGITQSPKYLFRKEGQNVTLSCEQNLNHDAMYWYRQDPGQGLRLIYYSQIVNDFQKGDIAEGYSVSREKKESFPLTVTSAQKNPTAFYLCASSKSSARTASTDTQYFGPGTRLTVL.

V and J are TRBV30 and TRBJ1-4; no clear D gene. CDR1 and CDR2 (germline): GTSNPN, SVGIG (reference sequence). The ends were cut back, 4 bases at V and 8 bases at J, with 14 bases in the middle. CDR3 length equals 13 residues. This CDR3 is CAWNPQEGEKLFF. As DNA, the CDR3 is TGTGCCTGGAACCCCCAGGAGGGCGAAAAACTGTTTTTT.

The genes are TRBV7-9 and TRBJ2-5, with 8 nucleotides matching TRBD2. The germline V gene encodes CDR1 SEHNR and CDR2 FQNEAQ (reference sequence). The CDR3 runs 13 residues. Trimming took 1 base from V and 5 from J; bases not matched to a gene: 0. CDR3 nucleotide sequence: TGTGCCAGCAGCTTAGGACTAGCGGAGACCCAGTACTTC. It translates to CASSLGLAETQYF.

The genes are TRBV6-2 or TRBV6-3 and TRBJ1-3, with TRBD1 identical over 9 bases. CDR1 MNHEY and CDR2 SVGEGT come from the germline V gene. Trimming took 2 bases from V and 0 from J; bases not matched to a gene: 2. This CDR3 is 16 amino acids long. As DNA, the CDR3 is TGTGCCAGCAGTTACGACAGGGGGAACTCTGGAAACACCATATATTTT. The encoded protein is CASSYDRGNSGNTIYF.

The rearrangement links TRBV4-1 to TRBJ1-3; 7 nucleotides agree with TRBD1. J gave up 2 bases and V 1 base, and 5 bases lay outside the gene matches. CDR1 MGHRA and CDR2 YSYEKL come from the germline V gene. This CDR3 has 16 residues. The CDR3 loop is CASSQVGRGAGNTIYF. Here the CDR3 DNA reads TGCGCCAGCAGCCAAGTGGGCAGGGGGGCTGGAAACACCATATATTTT.

This chain joins TRBV4-1 and TRBJ2-2; TRBD2 matches 10 bases. Germline values: CDR1 MGHRA, CDR2 YSYEKL. Trimming removed 2 bases from V and 3 bases from J; junction bases left unmatched: 6. This CDR3 spans 17 amino acids. CDR3: CASSQRTAGGHTGELFF. CDR3 coding DNA: TGCGCCAGCAGCCAAAGGACAGCGGGGGGGCACACCGGGGAGCTGTTTTTT.

The chain joins TRBV30 to TRBJ1-1, with 7 bases lining up with TRBD1. The CDR3 is 11 residues long. Germline V gene sequence: CDR1 GTSNPN, CDR2 SVGIG (reference sequence). Trimming cost V 7 bases and J 6 bases; bases outside gene matches: 5. The DNA of the CDR3 is TGTGCCTCCGACAGGGCAGCTGAAGCTTTCTTT. Amino acid sequence: CASDRAAEAFF.

The chain combines TRBV12-3 or TRBV12-4 with TRBJ2-2; the D is unclear. The CDR3 is made up of 12 amino acids. The V gene lost 6 bases and the J gene lost 1 base, with 3 bases spanning the gap. The CDR3 DNA follows: TGTGCCAGCAGCAGGAACACCGGGGAGCTGTTTTTT. Its protein product is CASSRNTGELFF.